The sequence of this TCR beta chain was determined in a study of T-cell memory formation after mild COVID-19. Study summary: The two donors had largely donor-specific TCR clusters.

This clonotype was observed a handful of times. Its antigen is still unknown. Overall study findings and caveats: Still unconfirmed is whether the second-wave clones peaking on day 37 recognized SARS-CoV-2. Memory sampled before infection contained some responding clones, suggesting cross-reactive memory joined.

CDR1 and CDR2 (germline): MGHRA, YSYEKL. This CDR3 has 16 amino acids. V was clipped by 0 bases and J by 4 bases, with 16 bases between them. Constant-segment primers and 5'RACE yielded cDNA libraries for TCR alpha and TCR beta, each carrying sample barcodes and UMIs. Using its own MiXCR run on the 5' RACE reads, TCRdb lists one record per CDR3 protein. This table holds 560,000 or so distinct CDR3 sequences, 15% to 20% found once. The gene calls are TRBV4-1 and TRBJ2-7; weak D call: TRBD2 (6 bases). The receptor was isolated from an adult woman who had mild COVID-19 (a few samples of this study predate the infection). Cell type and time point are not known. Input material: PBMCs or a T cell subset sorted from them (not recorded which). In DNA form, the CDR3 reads TGCGCCAGCAGCCAAGACGACGGGGGATCGATGTACGAGCAGTACTTC. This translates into CASSQDDGGSMYEQYF.